What follows describes a single TCR beta chain. Its specificity is not known. Time point specified: baseline, week 1 (first vaccination visit). Noted treatment: pre-vaccination baseline after standard-of-care therapy. Donors harbored newly found WHO grade 3 or 4 IDH1-mutant, ATRX-lost astrocytomas. This entry comes from a study of a mutant IDH1 vaccine in newly diagnosed glioma. Across the whole study: A roughly 62% male, around 38% female split and a mean age of around 41 years characterized treated patients. The earlier regimen, radiotherapy, temozolomide, or both, was most often both.

Points from the study as a whole: Immune responses induced by the vaccine were seen in around 92% of patients, spanning multiple MHC alleles.

Here immunoSEQ multiplex PCR was the method, and the copy in TCRdb shows in-frame clones only, minus some. This repertoire shows tens of thousands of clones, 93% found once; its top ten account for 1.2%. Sequenced here: PBMCs, sampled from a glioma patient treated with radiotherapy, temozolomide or both. This clonotype was sampled from a man aged 35 to 55 with glioma.

In DNA form, the CDR3 reads TGTGCCAGCAGCTTAGGGGGGCTGGAGACCCAGTACTTC. Protein sequence: CASSLGGLETQYF. The rearrangement links TRBV7-3 to TRBJ2-5; D is possibly TRBD1 or TRBD2 (6 bases each). CDR3 length equals 13 residues. Per the germline V gene, CDR1 is SGHTA and CDR2 is FQGTGA. V lost 2 bases, J lost 5 bases, and 9 bases lay in between.